Listed below are T cell receptor beta chains from one sample, sequenced in a study of PD-1 blockade in classical Hodgkin lymphoma. Profiling relied on immunoSEQ multiplex PCR, and the TCRdb table lists in-frame clones only, not all of them. The repertoire holds 13,000 or so clones, with 90% to 95% as singletons. The input for sequencing was peripheral blood mononuclear cells (PBMCs), taken at baseline. The source of these receptors is a human donor with classical Hodgkin lymphoma. Each CDR3 is given with its conserved first and last residue. A D gene is named only where the DNA matches it firmly. Clone size appears in some rows only: once, few, many, or a class for an expanded clone.

cdr3_length | j_call | d_call | v_call | clone_size | cdr3_aa | cdr3_nt
12 | TRBJ1-1 | . | TRBV5-8 | . | CASSFRVGGAFF | TGTGCCAGCAGCTTTCGGGTCGGAGGGGCTTTCTTT
14 | TRBJ2-7 | . | TRBV11-2 | . | CASSSGLITYEQYF | TGTGCCAGCAGCTCGGGACTGATAACCTACGAGCAGTACTTC
11 | TRBJ1-2 | . | TRBV19 | . | CASGQNYGYTF | TGTGCCAGTGGCCAGAACTATGGCTACACCTTC
12 | TRBJ1-4 | . | TRBV10-3 | . | CAISTPNEKLFF | TGTGCCATCAGTACCCCGAATGAAAAACTGTTTTTT
13 | TRBJ1-2 | . | TRBV7-6 | once | CASSLNLGDGYTF | TGTGCCAGCAGCTTAAATCTAGGGGATGGCTACACCTTC
13 | TRBJ2-3 | . | TRBV6-6 | . | CASSYSLTDTQYF | TGTGCCAGCAGTTACTCTCTAACAGATACGCAGTATTTT
17 | TRBJ1-3 | . | TRBV7-8 | . | CASTPKWTASSGNTIYF | TGTGCCAGCACCCCGAAGTGGACGGCGAGCTCTGGAAACACCATATATTTT
14 | TRBJ2-7 | TRBD1 | TRBV7-9 | . | CASSPRDSPTMQYF | TGTGCCAGCAGCCCCCGGGACAGCCCTACAATGCAGTACTTC
15 | TRBJ2-7 | TRBD2 | TRBV5-6 | . | CASSPLAGGMGEQYF | TGTGCCAGCAGCCCACTAGCGGGAGGAATGGGTGAGCAGTACTTC
13 | TRBJ2-5 | TRBD2 | TRBV30 | . | CAWSRDYQETQYF | TGTGCCTGGAGCCGGGACTATCAAGAGACCCAGTACTTC
14 | TRBJ2-7 | . | TRBV27 | . | CASSLSTQGYEQYF | TGTGCCAGCAGTCTGTCAACTCAGGGATACGAGCAGTACTTC
16 | TRBJ2-3 | . | TRBV19 | . | CASRLVGGTSTDTQYF | TGTGCCAGTCGCCTGGTCGGGGGAACTAGCACAGATACGCAGTATTTT
15 | TRBJ2-3 | . | TRBV2 | . | CARTLQGDDTDTQYF | TGTGCCAGAACCCTACAGGGTGATGACACAGATACGCAGTATTTT
19 | TRBJ1-4 | TRBD1 | TRBV13 | . | CASSLRGQALYSTNEKLFF | TGTGCCAGCAGCTTACGGGGACAGGCCCTATATTCAACTAATGAAAAACTGTTTTTT
14 | TRBJ2-1 | TRBD2 | TRBV9 | . | CASSAEGGNNEQFF | TGTGCCAGCAGCGCGGAGGGAGGGAACAATGAGCAGTTCTTC
14 | TRBJ2-7 | . | TRBV6-1 | . | CASTTGETTYEQYF | TGTGCCAGCACAACGGGGGAGACGACATACGAGCAGTACTTC
14 | TRBJ2-7 | . | TRBV7-8 | . | CASSLVGPSYEQYF | TGTGCCAGCAGCTTAGTGGGACCTTCCTACGAGCAGTACTTC
14 | TRBJ2-3 | TRBD2 | TRBV5-4 | . | CASSSGLEPDTQYF | TGTGCCAGCAGCTCCGGACTAGAGCCAGATACGCAGTATTTT
15 | TRBJ1-6 | . | TRBV5-5 | . | CASSLELQGWSPLHF | TGTGCCAGCAGCTTGGAGTTGCAGGGATGGTCACCCCTCCACTTT
15 | TRBJ2-5 | TRBD2 | TRBV6-4 | . | CASSETSGGQETQYF | TGTGCCAGCAGTGAAACTAGCGGGGGGCAAGAGACCCAGTACTTC
16 | TRBJ1-1 | TRBD1 | TRBV6-5 | . | CASSYYRTGRATEAFF | TGTGCCAGCAGTTACTACAGGACAGGGCGGGCCACTGAAGCTTTCTTT
18 | TRBJ2-5 | . | TRBV11-3 | . | CASSLTSWGSIIPETQYF | TGTGCCAGCAGCTTAACCTCTTGGGGCAGCATAATTCCAGAGACCCAGTACTTC
14 | TRBJ1-1 | . | TRBV30 | . | CAWSVPRMNTEAFF | TGTGCCTGGAGTGTACCACGGATGAACACTGAAGCTTTCTTT
15 | TRBJ1-5 | . | TRBV4-2 | once | CASSQVTASNQPQHF | TGTGCCAGCAGCCAGGTCACAGCTAGCAATCAGCCCCAGCATTTT
15 | TRBJ1-1 | . | TRBV5-1 | once | CASSLAGSTSTEAFF | TGCGCCAGCAGCCTCGCGGGGTCTACTTCCACTGAAGCTTTCTTT